Included here is one T cell receptor beta chain sequence, with context. The antigen is unknown. Germline CDR1 is SGHNT and CDR2 is YYREEE (reference sequence). Trimming left V 4 bases short and J 9 bases short, with 17 bases between. The CDR3 loop spans 14 amino acids. Every subset had its genomic DNA shared out evenly among several immunoSEQ plates. Assay used: immunoSEQ multiplex PCR; TCRdb lists only in-frame clones, some missing. Found here are a few million clones, about nine tenths of them singletons; the top ten hold roughly 0.34%. These data originate in a study of shared clonotypes between healthy human individuals. Overall study findings and caveats: With four donors compared, around 5% of naive CD4 clonotypes were shared.

The sequence was collected from a man aged 18-30 years in good health. Some clones in this sample may be carry-over from other donors' samples. The sample taken for sequencing was naive CD4+ T cells from PBMCs. Subset in this sample: CD45RA+ positively selected. This chain joins TRBV5-4 and TRBJ2-1; D may be TRBD2 (6 bases). In nucleotides, the CDR3 is TGTGCCAGCAGCCCTGGACGGCGGGGACTTGAGCAGTTCTTC. Residues: CASSPGRRGLEQFF.